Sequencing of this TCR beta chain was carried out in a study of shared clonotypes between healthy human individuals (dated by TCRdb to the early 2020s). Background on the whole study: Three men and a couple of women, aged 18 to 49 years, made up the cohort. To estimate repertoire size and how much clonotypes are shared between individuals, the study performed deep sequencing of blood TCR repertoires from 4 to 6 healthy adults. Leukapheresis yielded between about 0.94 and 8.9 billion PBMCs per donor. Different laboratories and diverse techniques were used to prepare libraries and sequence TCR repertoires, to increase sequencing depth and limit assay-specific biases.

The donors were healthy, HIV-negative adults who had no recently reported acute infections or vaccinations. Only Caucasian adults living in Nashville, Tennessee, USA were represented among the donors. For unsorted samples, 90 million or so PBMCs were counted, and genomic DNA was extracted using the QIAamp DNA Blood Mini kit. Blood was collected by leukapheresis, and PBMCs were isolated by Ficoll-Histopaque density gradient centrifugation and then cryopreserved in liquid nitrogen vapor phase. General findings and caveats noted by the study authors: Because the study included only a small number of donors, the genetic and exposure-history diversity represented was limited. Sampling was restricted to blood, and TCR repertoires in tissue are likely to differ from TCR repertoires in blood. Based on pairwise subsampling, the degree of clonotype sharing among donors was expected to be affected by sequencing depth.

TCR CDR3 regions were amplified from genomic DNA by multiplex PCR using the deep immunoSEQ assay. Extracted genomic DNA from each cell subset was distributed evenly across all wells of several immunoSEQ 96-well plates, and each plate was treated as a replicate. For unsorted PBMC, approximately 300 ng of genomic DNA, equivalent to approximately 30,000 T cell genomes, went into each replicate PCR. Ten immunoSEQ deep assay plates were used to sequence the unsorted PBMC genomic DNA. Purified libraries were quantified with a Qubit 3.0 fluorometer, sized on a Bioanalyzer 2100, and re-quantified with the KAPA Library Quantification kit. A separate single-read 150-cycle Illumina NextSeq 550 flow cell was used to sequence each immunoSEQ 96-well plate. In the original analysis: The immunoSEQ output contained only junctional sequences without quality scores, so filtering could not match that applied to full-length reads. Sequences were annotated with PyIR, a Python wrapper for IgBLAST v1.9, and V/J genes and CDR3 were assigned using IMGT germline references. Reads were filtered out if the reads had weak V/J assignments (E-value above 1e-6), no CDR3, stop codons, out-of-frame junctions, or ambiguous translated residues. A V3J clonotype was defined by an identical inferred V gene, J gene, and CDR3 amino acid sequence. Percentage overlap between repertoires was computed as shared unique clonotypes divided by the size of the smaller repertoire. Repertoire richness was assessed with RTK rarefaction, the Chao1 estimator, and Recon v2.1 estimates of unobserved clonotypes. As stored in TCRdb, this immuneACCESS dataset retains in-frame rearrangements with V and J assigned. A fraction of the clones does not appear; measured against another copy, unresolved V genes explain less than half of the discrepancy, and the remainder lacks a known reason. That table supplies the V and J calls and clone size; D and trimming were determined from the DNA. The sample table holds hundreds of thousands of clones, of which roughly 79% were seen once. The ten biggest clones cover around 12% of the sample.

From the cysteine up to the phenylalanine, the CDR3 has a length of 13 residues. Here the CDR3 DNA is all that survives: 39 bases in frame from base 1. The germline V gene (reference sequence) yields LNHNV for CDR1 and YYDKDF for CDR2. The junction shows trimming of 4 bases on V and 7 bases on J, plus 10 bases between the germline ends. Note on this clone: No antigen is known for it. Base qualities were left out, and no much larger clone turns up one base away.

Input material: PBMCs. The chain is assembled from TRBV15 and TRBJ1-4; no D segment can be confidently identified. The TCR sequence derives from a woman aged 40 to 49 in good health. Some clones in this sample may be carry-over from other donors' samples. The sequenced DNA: TGTGCCACCAGCACCGTTCCTGGTGAAAAACTGTTTTTT. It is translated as CATSTVPGEKLFF.